This TCR beta chain was obtained from a study of T cell responses to AZD1222 COVID-19 vaccine. Study overall: Combined were second doses at about 4 or about 12 weeks.

Concerning this clone: Its antigen is still unknown.

Study observations and caveats: White British donors predominated, females outnumbered males, and clonal diversity was possibly underestimated. Just a handful of people given AZD1222 tested seropositive at baseline. Per reports, nearly half of all spike-specific TCRs target regions that are unmutated in variants.

Some clones are missing from TCRdb's copy, which holds only in-frame ones; the method was immunoSEQ multiplex PCR. The table has about 150,000 clones, 88% seen once. Germline V gene sequence: CDR1 LGHNA, CDR2 YNFKEQ. Losses at the gene ends were 4 bases for V and 0 bases for J; bases not matched to a gene: 14. The CDR3 has 19 residues. This clonotype originated in an adult in good health. This sequence joins TRBV4-2 and TRBJ2-3; 9 bases agree with TRBD2. This specimen was peripheral blood, taken on day 0 of AZD1222 vaccination. The CDR3: CASSPLGGSGGSSTDTQYF. Here the CDR3 DNA reads TGTGCCAGCAGCCCCCTTGGCGGTAGCGGGGGATCTAGCACAGATACGCAGTATTTT.